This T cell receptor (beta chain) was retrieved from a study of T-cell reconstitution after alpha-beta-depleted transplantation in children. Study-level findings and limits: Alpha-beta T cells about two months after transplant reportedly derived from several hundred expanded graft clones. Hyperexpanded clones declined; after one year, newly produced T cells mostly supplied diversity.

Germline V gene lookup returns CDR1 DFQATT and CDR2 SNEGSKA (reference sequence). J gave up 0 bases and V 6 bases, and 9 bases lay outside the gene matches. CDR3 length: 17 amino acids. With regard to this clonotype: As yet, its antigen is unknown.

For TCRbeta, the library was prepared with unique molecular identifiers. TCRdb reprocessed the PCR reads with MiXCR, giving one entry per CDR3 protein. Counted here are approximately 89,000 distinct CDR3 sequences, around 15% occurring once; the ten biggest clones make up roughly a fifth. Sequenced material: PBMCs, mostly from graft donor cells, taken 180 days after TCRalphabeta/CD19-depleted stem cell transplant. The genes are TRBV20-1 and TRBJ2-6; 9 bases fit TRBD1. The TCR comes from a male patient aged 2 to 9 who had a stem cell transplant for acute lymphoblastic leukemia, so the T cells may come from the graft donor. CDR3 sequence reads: CSAPDRGAGSGANVLTF. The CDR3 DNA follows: TGCAGTGCGCCCGACAGGGGGGCGGGCTCTGGGGCCAACGTCCTGACTTTC.